This T cell receptor (beta chain) was identified during a study of blood T cell repertoires in COVID-19. Overall study: PBMCs, B-cell-depleted T cells, or T cells were the source of the cDNA or gDNA that made up the material.

Sequenced by immunoSEQ multiplex PCR; TCRdb stores in-frame clones only, minus some. The sample holds tens of thousands of clones, roughly nine tenths seen once. On this clone itself: Other DNA sequences in this sample translate to the same CDR3.

V was pared by 1 base and J by 2 bases, with 2 bases of the junction left unmatched. The CDR3 totals 15 residues. Germline lookup yields CDR1 SGHVS and CDR2 FQNEAQ. The V and J genes are TRBV7-8 and TRBJ2-7; 10 nucleotides line up with TRBD2. Sequenced sample: peripheral blood. The sequence derives from a woman older than 75 with active COVID-19. In DNA form, the CDR3 reads TGTGCCAGCAGCTTAGGGACTAGCGGCACCTACGAGCAGTACTTC. This translates into CASSLGTSGTYEQYF.